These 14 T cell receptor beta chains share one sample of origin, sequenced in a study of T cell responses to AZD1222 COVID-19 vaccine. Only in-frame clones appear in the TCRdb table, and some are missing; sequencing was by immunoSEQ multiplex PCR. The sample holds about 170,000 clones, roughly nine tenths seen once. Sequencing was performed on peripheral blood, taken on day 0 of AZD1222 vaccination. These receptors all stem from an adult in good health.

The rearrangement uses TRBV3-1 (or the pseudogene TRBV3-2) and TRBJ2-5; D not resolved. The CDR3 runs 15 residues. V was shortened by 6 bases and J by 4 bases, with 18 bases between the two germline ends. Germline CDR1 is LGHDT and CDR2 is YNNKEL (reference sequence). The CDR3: CASRQHRAFGETQYF. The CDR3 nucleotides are TGTGCCAGCAGACAACATCGGGCCTTTGGAGAGACCCAGTACTTC.

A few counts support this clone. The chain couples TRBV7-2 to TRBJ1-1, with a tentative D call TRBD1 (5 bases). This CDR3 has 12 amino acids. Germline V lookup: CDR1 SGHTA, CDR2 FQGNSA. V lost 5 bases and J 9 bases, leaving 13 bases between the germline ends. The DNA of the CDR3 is TGTGCCAGCAGCGGTGGGACGGGACAAGCTTTCTTT. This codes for CASSGGTGQAFF.

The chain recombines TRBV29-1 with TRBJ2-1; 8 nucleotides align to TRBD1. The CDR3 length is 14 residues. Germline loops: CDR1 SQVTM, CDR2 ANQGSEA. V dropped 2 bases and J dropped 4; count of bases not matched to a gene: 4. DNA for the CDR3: TGCAGCGTTGAACAGGGGGCCCTGTACAATGAGCAGTTCTTC. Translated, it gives CSVEQGALYNEQFF.

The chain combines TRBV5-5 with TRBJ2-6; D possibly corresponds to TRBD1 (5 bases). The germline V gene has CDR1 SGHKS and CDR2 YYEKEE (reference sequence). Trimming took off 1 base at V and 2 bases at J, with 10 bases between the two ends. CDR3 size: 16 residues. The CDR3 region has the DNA TGTGCCAGCAGCTTGTCGACAGTCCCTGGGGCCAACGTCCTGACTTTC. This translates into CASSLSTVPGANVLTF.

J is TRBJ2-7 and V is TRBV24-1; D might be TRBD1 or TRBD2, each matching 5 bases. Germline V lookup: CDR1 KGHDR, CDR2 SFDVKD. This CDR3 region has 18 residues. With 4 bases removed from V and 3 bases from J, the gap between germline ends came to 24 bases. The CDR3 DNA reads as TGTGCCACCAGTGACCCCCCGGGGACCGTCCCCATGGACTACGAGCAGTACGTC. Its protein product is CATSDPPGTVPMDYEQYV.

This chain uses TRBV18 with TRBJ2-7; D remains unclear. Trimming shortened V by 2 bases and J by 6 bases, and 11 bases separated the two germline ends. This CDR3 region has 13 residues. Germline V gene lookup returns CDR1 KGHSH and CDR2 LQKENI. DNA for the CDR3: TGTGCCAGCTCACCAGGGGTTCCGGGCGAGCAGTACTTC. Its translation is CASSPGVPGEQYF.

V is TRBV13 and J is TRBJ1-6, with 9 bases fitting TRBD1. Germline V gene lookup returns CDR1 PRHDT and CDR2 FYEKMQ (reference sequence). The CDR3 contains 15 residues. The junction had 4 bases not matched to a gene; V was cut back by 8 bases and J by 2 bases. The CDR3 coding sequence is TGTGCCAGCGAAAGACAGGGGGCCTATAATTCACCCCTCCACTTT. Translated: CASERQGAYNSPLHF.

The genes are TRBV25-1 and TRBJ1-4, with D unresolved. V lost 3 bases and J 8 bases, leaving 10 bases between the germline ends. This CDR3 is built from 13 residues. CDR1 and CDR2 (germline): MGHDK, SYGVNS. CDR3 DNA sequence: TGTGCCAGCAGTGACCCGCCCGGGGAAAAACTGTTTTTT. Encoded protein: CASSDPPGEKLFF.

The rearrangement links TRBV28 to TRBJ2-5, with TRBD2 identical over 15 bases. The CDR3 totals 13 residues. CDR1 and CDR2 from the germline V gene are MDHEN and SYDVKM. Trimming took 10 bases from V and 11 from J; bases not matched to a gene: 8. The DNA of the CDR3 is TGTGCCACGAGGCCCGGGACTAGCGGGGGGCAGTACTTC. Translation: CATRPGTSGGQYF.

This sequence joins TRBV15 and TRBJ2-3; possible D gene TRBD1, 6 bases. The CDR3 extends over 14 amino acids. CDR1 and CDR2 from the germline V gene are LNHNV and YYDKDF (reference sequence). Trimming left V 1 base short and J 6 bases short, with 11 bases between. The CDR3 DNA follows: TGTGCCACCAGCAGAGGCCGCAGGGGTGATACGCAGTATTTT. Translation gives CATSRGRRGDTQYF.

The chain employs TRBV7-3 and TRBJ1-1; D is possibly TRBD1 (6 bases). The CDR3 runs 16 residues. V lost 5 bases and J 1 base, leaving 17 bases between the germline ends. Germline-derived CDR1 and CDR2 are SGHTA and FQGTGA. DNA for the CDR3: TGTGCCAGCAGCCCTAACCGGCGGGGGGCGAACACTGAAGCTTTCTTT. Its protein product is CASSPNRRGANTEAFF.

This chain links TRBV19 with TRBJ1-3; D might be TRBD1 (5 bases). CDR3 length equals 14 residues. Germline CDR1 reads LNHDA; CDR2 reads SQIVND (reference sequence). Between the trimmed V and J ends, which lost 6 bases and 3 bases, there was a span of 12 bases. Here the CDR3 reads CASSSQGSGNTIYF. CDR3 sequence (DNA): TGTGCCAGTAGCTCCCAGGGAAGTGGAAACACCATATATTTT. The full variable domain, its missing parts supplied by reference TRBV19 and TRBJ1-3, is DGGITQSPKYLFRKEGQNVTLSCEQNLNHDAMYWYRQDPGQGLRLIYYSQIVNDFQKGDIAEGYSVSREKKESFPLTVTSAQKNPTAFYLCASSSQGSGNTIYFGEGSWLTVV.

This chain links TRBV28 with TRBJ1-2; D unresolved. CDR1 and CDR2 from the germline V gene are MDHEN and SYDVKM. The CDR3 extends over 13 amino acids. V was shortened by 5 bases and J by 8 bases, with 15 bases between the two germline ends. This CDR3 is CASSIEGSMGYTF. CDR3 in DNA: TGTGCCAGCAGTATTGAGGGCTCTATGGGCTACACCTTC.

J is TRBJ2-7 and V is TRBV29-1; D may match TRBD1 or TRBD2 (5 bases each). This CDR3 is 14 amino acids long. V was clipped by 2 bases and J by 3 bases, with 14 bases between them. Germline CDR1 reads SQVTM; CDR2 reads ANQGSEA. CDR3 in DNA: TGCAGCGTTGAATCTCGGGACGGTTACTACGAGCAGTACTTC. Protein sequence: CSVESRDGYYEQYF.